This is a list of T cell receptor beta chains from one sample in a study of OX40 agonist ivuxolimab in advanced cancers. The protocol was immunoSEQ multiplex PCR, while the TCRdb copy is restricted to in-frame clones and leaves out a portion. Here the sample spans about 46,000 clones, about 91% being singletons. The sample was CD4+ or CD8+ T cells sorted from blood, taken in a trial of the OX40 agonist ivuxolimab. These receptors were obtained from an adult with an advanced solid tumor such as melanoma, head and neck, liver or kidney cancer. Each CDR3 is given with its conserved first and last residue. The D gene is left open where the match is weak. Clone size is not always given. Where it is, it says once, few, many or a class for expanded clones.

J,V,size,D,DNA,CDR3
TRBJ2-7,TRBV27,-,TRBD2,TGTGCCAGCAGTTTCGCTAGCGGGGGGGGGAGCTACGAGCAGTACTTC,CASSFASGGGSYEQYF
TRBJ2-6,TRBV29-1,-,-,TGCAGCGTTGAAGATTTGAGGGTGTCTGGGGCCAACGTCCTGACTTTC,CSVEDLRVSGANVLTF
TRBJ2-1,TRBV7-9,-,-,TGTGCCAGCAGCCCACCCTTGGGTGAGCAGTTCTTC,CASSPPLGEQFF
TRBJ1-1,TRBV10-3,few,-,TGTGCCATCAGAACGGGGGGCGCGGACACTGAAGCTTTCTTT,CAIRTGGADTEAFF
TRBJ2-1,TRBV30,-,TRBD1,TGTGCCTGGAGCGACAGGGGGCTTTACAATGAGCAGTTCTTC,CAWSDRGLYNEQFF
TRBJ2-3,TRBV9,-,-,TGTGCCAGCAGCGCCGGGGACACCGACACAGATACGCAGTATTTT,CASSAGDTDTDTQYF
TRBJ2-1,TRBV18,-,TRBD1,TGTGCCAGCTCCCCGGACAGGGGGCGAGTCTCCTACAATGAGCAGTTCTTC,CASSPDRGRVSYNEQFF
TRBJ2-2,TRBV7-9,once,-,TGTGCCAGCAGCTTGCGGCAGCATTCGAACACCGGGGAGCTGTTTTTT,CASSLRQHSNTGELFF
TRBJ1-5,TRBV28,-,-,TGTGCCAGCAGTCAAGGGCTGACTAGCAATCAGCCCCAGCATTTT,CASSQGLTSNQPQHF
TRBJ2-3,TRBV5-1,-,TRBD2,TGCGCCAGCAGCTTGGCAGGACTAGCGGGATGGGGCACAGATACGCAGTATTTT,CASSLAGLAGWGTDTQYF
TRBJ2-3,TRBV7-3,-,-,TGTGCCAGCAGCTTATATGGGTACAGGTCTCTGACAGATACGCAGTATTTT,CASSLYGYRSLTDTQYF
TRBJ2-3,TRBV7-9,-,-,TGTGCCAGCGCGCACAGGGTCGAGAAAGATACGCAGTATTTT,CASAHRVEKDTQYF
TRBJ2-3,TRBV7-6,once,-,TGTGCCAGCAGCTTAACCGGGGAAACAGATACGCAGTATTTT,CASSLTGETDTQYF
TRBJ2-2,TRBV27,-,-,TGTGCCAGCAGTTTATTGGAGGGAGGGGGCACCGGGGAGCTGTTTTTT,CASSLLEGGGTGELFF
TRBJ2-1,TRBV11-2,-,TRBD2,TGTGCCAGCAGCTTAGTCCTAGCGGGCTCCTACAATGAGCAGTTCTTC,CASSLVLAGSYNEQFF
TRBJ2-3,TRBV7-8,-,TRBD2,TGTGCCAGCAGCACTAGCGGGAGGTATACTAGCACAGATACGCAGTATTTT,CASSTSGRYTSTDTQYF
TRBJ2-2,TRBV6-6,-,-,TGTGCCACTAGCCGGGTGGCCGGGGAGCTGTTTTTT,CATSRVAGELFF
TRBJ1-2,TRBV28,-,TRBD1,TGTGCCAGCAGTCCCTACCCGACAGGGGGATCCTATGGCTACACCTTC,CASSPYPTGGSYGYTF
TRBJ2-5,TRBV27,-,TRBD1,TGTGCCAGCAGTTTATCCCCAGGGGGCACTCAAGAGACCCAGTACTTC,CASSLSPGGTQETQYF
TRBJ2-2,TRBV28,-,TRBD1,TGTGCCAGCAGCCCCATATTCCCGGGACAGAGCACCGGGGAGCTGTTTTTT,CASSPIFPGQSTGELFF
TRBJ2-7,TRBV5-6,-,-,TGTGCCAGCAGCTTGTCAATCTACGAGCAGTACTTC,CASSLSIYEQYF
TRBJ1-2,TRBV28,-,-,TGTGCCAGCAGTTTGTGGCCAGATAGGACAGACGTCCCCTATGGCTACACCTTC,CASSLWPDRTDVPYGYTF
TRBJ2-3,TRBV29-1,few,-,TGCAGCGTTGAACCCATAGATACGCAGTATTTT,CSVEPIDTQYF
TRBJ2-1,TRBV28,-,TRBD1,TGTGCCAGCAGTCTACAGGGGGCGCTTTCCAATGAGCAGTTCTTC,CASSLQGALSNEQFF
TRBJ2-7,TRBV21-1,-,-,TGTGCCAGCAGCAAAGTTGCGGGAGGCGAGCAGTACTTC,CASSKVAGGEQYF
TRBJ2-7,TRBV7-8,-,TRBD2,TGTGCCAGCACCGACCGACTAGCGGGATACTCCTACGAGCAGTACTTC,CASTDRLAGYSYEQYF
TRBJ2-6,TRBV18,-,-,TGTGCCAGCTCACCACCGGCGCTATCTGGGGCCAACGTCCTGACTTTC,CASSPPALSGANVLTF
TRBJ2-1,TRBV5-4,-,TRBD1,TGTGCCAGCAGCTCAACCGGGACAGGGTACTACAATGAGCAGTTCTTC,CASSSTGTGYYNEQFF
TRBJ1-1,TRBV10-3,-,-,TGTGCCATCAGTGAGTTGCAGGAGAGTGTGAACACTGAAGCTTTCTTT,CAISELQESVNTEAFF
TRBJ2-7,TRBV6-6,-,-,TGTGCCAGCAGTTACCGGGGGAACGAGCAGTACTTC,CASSYRGNEQYF
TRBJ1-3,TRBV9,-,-,TGTGCCAGCAGGTCTGGAGGGTCTGGAAACACCATATATTTT,CASRSGGSGNTIYF